This entry is about one T cell receptor beta chain. Adults between roughly 18 and 90 years of age took part from 20 to 25 US areas. Which cohort a participant joined came from the clinical history participants gave. TCRdb's table, derived via immunoSEQ multiplex PCR, lists solely in-frame clones and lacks some. Among 300,000 to 500,000 clones listed, approximately 90% were seen once. The sample originates from a study of blood T cell repertoires in COVID-19. Turning to the study itself: Whether acute or convalescent, the COVID-19 samples came from the United States, Italy and Spain.

The sequence derives from a woman in her twenties or thirties with acute COVID-19. The sample was PBMCs or T cells enriched from blood (not recorded which).

In nucleotides, the CDR3 is TGTGCCAGCAGCTTAGCCCTAGACAGGGCTGATACGCAGTATTTT. It translates to CASSLALDRADTQYF. The V and J genes are TRBV7-6 and TRBJ2-3, with 7 bases that match TRBD1. After removal of 0 bases from V and 6 bases from J, the junction contained 6 bases not matched to a gene. CDR3 length: 15 amino acids. Germline-derived CDR1 and CDR2 are SGHVS and FNYEAQ. Complete variable domain (other parts from reference TRBV7-6 and TRBJ2-3): GAGVSQSPRYKVTKRGQDVALRCDPISGHVSLYWYRQALGQGPEFLTYFNYEAQQDKSGLPNDRFSAERPEGSISTLTIQRTEQRDSAMYRCASSLALDRADTQYFGPGTRLTVL.